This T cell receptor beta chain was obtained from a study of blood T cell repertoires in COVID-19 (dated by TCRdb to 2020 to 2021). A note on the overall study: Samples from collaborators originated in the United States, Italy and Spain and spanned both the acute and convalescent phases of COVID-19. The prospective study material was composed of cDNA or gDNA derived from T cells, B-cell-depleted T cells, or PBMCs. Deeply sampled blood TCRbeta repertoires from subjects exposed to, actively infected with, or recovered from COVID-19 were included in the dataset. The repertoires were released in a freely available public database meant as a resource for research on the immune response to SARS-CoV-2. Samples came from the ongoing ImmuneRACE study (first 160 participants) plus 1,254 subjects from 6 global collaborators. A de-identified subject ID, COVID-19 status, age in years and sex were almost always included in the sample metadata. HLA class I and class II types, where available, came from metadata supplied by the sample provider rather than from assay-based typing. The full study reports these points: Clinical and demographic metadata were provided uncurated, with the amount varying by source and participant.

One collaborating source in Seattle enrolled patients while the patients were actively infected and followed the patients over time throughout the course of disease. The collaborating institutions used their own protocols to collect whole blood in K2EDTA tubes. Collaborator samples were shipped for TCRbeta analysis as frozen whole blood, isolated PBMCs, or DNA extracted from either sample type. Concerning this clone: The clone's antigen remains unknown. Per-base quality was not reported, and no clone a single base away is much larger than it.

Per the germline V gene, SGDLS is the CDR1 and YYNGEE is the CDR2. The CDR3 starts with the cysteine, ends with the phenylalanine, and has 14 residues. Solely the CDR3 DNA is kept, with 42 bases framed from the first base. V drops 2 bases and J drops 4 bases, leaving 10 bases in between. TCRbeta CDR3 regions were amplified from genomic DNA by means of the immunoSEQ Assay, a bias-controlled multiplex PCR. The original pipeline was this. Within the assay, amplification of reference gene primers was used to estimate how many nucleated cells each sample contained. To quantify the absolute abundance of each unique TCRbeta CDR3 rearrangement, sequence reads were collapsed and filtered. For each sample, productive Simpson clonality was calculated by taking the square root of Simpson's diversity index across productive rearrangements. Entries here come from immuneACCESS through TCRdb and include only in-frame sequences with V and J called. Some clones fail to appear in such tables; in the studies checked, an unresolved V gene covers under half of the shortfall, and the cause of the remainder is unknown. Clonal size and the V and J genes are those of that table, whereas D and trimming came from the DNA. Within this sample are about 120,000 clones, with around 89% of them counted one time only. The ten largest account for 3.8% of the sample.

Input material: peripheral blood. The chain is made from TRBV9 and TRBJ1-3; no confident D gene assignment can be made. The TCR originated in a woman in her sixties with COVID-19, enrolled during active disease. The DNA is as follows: TGTGCCAGCAGCGTCGGGAGAGAGGGAAACACCATATATTTT. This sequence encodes CASSVGREGNTIYF.